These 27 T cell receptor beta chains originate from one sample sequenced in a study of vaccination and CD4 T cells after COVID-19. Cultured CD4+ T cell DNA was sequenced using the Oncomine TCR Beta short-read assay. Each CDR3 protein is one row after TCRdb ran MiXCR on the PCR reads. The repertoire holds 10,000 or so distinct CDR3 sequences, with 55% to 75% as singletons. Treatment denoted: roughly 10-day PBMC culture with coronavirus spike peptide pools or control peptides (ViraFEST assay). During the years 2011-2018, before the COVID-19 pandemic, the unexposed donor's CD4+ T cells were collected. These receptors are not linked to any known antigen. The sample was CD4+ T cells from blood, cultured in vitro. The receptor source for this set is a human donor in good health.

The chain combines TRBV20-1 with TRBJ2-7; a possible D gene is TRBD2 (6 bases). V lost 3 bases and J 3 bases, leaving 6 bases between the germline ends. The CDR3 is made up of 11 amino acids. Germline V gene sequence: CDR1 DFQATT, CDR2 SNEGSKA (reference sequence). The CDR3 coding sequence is TGCAGTGCTAGGGGGGGCTACGAGCAGTACTTC. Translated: CSARGGYEQYF.

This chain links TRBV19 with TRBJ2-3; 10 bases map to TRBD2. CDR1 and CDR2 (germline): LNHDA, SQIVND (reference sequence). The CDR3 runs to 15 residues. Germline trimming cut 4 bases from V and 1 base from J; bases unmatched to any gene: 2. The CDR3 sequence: CASSNLAGGTDTQYF. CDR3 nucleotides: TGTGCCAGTAGTAACCTAGCGGGGGGCACAGATACGCAGTATTTT.

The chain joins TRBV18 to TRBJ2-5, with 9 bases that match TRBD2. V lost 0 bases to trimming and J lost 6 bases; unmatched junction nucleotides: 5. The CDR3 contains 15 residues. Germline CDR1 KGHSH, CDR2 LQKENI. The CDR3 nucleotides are TGTGCCAGCTCACCACCCGCGGGGGGGATAAAGACCCAGTACTTC. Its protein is CASSPPAGGIKTQYF.

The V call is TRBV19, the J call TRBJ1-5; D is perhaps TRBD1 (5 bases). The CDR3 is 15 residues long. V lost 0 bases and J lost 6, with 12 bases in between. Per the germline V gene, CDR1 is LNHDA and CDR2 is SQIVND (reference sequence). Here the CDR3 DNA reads TGTGCCAGTAGTATAGATCGGGGGTCTTCTCAGCCCCAGCATTTT. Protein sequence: CASSIDRGSSQPQHF.

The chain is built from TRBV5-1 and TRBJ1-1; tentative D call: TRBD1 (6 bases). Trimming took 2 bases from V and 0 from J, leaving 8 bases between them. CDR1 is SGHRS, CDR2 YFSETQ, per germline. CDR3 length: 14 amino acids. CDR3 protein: CASSLQGMNTEAFF. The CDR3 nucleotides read TGCGCCAGCAGCTTACAGGGAATGAACACTGAAGCTTTCTTT.

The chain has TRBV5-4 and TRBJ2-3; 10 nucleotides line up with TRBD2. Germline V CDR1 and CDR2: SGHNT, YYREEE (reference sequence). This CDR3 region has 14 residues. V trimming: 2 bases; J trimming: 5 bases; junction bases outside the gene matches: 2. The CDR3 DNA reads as TGTGCCAGCAGCTTCGGACTAGCGGTAGATACGCAGTATTTT. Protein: CASSFGLAVDTQYF. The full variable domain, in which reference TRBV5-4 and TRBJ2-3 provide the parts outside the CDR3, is ETGVTQSPTHLIKTRGQQVTLRCSSQSGHNTVSWYQQALGQGPQFIFQYYREEENGRGNFPPRFSGLQFPNYSSELNVNALELDDSALYLCASSFGLAVDTQYFGPGTRLTVL.

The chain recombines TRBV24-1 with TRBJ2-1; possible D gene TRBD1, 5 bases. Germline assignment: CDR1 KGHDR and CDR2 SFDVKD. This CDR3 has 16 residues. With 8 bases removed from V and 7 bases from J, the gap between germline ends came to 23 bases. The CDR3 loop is CATMGHGAGTGNEQFF. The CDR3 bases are TGTGCCACCATGGGGCATGGGGCAGGTACTGGAAATGAGCAGTTCTTC.

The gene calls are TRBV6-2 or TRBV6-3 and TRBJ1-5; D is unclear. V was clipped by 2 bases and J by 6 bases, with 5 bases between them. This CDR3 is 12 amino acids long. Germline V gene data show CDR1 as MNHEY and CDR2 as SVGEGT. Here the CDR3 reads CASSYIGQPQHF. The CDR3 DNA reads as TGTGCCAGCAGTTACATCGGTCAGCCCCAGCATTTT.

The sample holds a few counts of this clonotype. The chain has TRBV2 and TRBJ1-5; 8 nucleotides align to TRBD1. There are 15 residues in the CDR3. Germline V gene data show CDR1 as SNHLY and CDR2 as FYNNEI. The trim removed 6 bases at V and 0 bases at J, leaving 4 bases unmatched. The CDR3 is CASRGTGDSNQPQHF. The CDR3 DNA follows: TGTGCCAGCAGGGGGACAGGAGATAGCAATCAGCCCCAGCATTTT.

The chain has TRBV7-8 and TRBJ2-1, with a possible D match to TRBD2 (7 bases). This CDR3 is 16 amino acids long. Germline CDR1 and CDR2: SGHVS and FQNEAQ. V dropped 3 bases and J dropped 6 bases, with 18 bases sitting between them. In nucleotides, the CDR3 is TGTGCCAGCAGCTTTCGGTGGCGGGGGCTCTCCAATGAGCAGTTCTTC. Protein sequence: CASSFRWRGLSNEQFF.

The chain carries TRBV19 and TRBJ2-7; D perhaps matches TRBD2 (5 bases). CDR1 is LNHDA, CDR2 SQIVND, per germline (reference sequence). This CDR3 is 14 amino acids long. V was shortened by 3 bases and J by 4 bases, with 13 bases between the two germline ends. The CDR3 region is CASSIGEGIYEQYF. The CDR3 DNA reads TGTGCCAGTAGTATCGGTGAGGGAATATACGAGCAGTACTTC.

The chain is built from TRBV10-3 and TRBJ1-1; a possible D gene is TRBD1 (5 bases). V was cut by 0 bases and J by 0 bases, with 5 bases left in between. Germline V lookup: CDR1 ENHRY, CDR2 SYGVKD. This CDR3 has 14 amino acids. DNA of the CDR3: TGTGCCATCAGTGAGTCAGGGGTGAACACTGAAGCTTTCTTT. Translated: CAISESGVNTEAFF.

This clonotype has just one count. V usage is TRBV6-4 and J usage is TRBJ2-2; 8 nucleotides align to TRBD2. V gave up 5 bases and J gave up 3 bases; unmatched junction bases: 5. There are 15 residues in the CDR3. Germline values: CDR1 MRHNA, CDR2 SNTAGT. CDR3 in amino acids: CASSFGAGDTGELFF. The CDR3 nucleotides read TGTGCCAGCAGTTTCGGAGCGGGGGACACCGGGGAGCTGTTTTTT.

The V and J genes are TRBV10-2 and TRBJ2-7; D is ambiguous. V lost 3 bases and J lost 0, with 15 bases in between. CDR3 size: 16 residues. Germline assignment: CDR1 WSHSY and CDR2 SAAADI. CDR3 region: CASSDPDPTFSYEQYF. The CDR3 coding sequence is TGCGCCAGCAGTGACCCTGATCCAACATTCTCCTACGAGCAGTACTTC.

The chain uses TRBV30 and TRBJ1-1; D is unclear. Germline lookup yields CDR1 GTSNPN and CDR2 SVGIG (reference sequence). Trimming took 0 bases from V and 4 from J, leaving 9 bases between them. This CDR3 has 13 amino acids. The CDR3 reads CAWSVSHLTEAFF. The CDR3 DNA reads TGTGCCTGGAGTGTTAGTCACCTCACTGAAGCTTTCTTT.

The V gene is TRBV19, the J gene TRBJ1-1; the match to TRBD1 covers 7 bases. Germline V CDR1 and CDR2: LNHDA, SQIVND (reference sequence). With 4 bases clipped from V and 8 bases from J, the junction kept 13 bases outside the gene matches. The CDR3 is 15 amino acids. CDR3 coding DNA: TGTGCCAGTAGTAGGGGACAGACTCCAACGATGGAAGCTTTCTTT. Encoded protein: CASSRGQTPTMEAFF.

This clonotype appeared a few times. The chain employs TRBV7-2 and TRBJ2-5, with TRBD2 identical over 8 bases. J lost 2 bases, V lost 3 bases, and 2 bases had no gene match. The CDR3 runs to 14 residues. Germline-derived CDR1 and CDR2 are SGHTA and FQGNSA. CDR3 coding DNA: TGTGCCAGCAGCTTTACGGGGGGGCAAGAGACCCAGTACTTC. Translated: CASSFTGGQETQYF. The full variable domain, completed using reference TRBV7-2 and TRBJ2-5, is GAGVSQSPSNKVTEKGKDVELRCDPISGHTALYWYRQSLGQGLEFLIYFQGNSAPDKSGLPSDRFSAERTGGSVSTLTIQRTQQEDSAVYLCASSFTGGQETQYFGPGTRLLVL.

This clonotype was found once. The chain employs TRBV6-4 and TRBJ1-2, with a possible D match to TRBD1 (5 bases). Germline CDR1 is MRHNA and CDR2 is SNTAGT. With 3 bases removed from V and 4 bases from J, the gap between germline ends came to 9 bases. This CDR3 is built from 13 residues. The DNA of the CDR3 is TGTGCCAGCAGTGATCACGGGGCCTATGGCTACACCTTC. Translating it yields CASSDHGAYGYTF.

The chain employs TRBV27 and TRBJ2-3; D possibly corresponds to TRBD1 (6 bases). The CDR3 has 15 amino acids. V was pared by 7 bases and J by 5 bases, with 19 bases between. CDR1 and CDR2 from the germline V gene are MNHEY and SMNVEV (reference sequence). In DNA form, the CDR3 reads TGTGCCAGCATTGCGTTGGGGGCCGAGGGAGATACGCAGTATTTT. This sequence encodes CASIALGAEGDTQYF.

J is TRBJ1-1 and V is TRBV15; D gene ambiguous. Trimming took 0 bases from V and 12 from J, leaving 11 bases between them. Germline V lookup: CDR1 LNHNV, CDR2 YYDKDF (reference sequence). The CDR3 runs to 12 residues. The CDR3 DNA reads TGTGCCACCAGCAGAGAGGAGGGTACGACTTTCTTT. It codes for CATSREEGTTFF.

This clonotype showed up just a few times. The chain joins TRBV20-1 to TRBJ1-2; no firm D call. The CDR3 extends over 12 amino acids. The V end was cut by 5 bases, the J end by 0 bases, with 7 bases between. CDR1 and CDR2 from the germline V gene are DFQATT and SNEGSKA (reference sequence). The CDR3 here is CSAHEANYGYTF. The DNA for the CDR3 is TGCAGTGCTCACGAAGCTAACTATGGCTACACCTTC.

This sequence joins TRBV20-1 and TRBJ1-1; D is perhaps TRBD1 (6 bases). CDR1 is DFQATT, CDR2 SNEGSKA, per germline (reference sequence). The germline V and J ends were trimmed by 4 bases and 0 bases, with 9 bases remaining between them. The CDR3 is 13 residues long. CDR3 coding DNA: TGCAGTGCTATTGGGGGCATGAACACTGAAGCTTTCTTT. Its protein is CSAIGGMNTEAFF.

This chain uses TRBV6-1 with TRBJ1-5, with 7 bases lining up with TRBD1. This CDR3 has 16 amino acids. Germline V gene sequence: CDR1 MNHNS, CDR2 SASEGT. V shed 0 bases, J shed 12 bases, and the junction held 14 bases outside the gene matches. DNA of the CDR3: TGTGCCAGCAGTGAAGCGGAGACAGGGTTACTGTATCACCAGCATTTT. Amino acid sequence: CASSEAETGLLYHQHF.

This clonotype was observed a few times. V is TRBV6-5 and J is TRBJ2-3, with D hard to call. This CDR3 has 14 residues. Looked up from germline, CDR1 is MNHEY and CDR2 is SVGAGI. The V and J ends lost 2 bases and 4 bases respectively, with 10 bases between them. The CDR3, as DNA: TGTGCCAGCAGTTACCCAAGGCCCGCAGATACGCAGTATTTT. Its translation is CASSYPRPADTQYF.

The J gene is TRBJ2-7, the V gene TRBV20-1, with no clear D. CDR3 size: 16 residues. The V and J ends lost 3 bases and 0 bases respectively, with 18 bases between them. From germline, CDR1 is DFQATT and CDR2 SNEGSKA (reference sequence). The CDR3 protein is CSARRSLVPSSYEQYF. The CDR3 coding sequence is TGCAGTGCTAGGCGCTCCCTAGTCCCCAGCTCCTACGAGCAGTACTTC.

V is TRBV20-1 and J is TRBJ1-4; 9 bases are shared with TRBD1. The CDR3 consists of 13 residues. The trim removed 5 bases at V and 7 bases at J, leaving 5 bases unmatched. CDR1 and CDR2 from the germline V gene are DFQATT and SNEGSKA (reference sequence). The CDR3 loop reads CSASTGGSEKLFF. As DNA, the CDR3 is TGCAGTGCTTCGACAGGGGGAAGTGAAAAACTGTTTTTT.

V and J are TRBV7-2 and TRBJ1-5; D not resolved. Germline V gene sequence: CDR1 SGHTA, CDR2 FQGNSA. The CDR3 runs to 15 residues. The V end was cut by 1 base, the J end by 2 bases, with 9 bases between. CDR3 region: CASSLDAGRNQPQHF. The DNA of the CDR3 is TGTGCCAGCAGCTTAGATGCGGGCCGCAATCAGCCCCAGCATTTT.